This T cell receptor beta chain originates from a study of blood T cell repertoires in COVID-19. Study-level information: The study drew acute and convalescent COVID-19 samples from the United States, Italy and Spain. Sample material is recorded as cDNA or gDNA derived from T cells, B-cell-depleted T cells, or PBMCs.

V gave up 3 bases and J gave up 5 bases; unmatched junction bases: 9. The CDR3 consists of 15 residues. Germline values: CDR1 SGHNT, CDR2 YYREEE (reference sequence). This clone showed up just a few times. As processed by the authors: Amplification from reference gene primers served as the basis for estimated nucleated cell counts. Sequenced by immunoSEQ multiplex PCR; TCRdb stores in-frame clones only, minus some. The V and J calls and clone size come from that table; D and trimming were worked out from the DNA. This table has 70,000 to 95,000 clones, around four fifths appearing once. The chain uses TRBV5-4 and TRBJ2-7; 9 nucleotides match TRBD1. This receptor was obtained from a woman in her 70s with active or convalescent COVID-19. The sequencing sample was made of peripheral blood. Written as DNA, the CDR3 is TGTGCCAGCAGCTGGGACAGGGTAGCGGTAGACGAGCAGTACTTC. This translates into CASSWDRVAVDEQYF.